What follows are 28 T cell receptor beta chains derived from one specimen sequenced in a study of blood T cells in healthy people across ages. Primed by a sample-barcoded 5' primer and a J-beta primer mix, a second PCR proceeded for 7 to 11 cycles. TCRdb reprocessed the 5' RACE reads via MiXCR and lists one record per CDR3 protein. The data show more than 500,000 distinct CDR3 sequences, around 27% seen once. These data also formed part of another study, on T cells of mothers and their children.

Sequencing was carried out using blood. Receptors were obtained from a boy aged 2 to 10 in good health.

CDR3 residues: CAIRDRGVAEQFF. DNA for the CDR3: TGTGCCATCAGGGACAGAGGGGTAGCTGAGCAGTTCTTC. The rearrangement joins TRBV10-3 to TRBJ2-5, with D perhaps TRBD1 (6 bases). The J call is in doubt because the DNA end fits TRBJ2-1 better. The CDR3 has 13 amino acids. From germline, CDR1 is ENHRY and CDR2 SYGVKD.

There are many counts of this clonotype. This rearrangement joins TRBV3-1 to TRBJ1-2, with D unclear. The V end lost 11 bases, the J end lost 4 bases, and 20 bases lay between the germline ends. This CDR3 is built from 14 residues. Germline V gene sequence: CDR1 LGHDT, CDR2 YNNKEL (reference sequence). The CDR3 DNA follows: TGTGCCGCGGCGGGAGCGGGTCCTTCCTATGGCTACACCTTC. Translating it yields CAAAGAGPSYGYTF.

The J gene is TRBJ2-5, the V gene TRBV4-1; D is perhaps TRBD1 or TRBD2 (5 bases each). CDR3 length: 16 amino acids. CDR1 and CDR2 from the germline V gene are MGHRA and YSYEKL. Trimming cost V 1 base and J 0 bases, with 12 bases left between them. As DNA, the CDR3 is TGCGCCAGCAGCCAAGGGGCAGGGACCTACCAAGAGACCCAGTACTTC. Its translation: CASSQGAGTYQETQYF.

The chain carries TRBV9 and TRBJ2-3; 9 bases are shared with TRBD2. The ends lost 2 bases at V and 4 bases at J; junction bases unmatched: 5. Germline lookup yields CDR1 SGDLS and CDR2 YYNGEE. The CDR3 length is 15 residues. The CDR3 sequence: CASSVSSGRADTQYF. The CDR3 DNA follows: TGTGCCAGCAGCGTGAGTAGCGGGAGAGCAGATACGCAGTATTTT.

V and J are TRBV13 and TRBJ1-2, with D possibly matching TRBD1 (5 bases). CDR3 size: 13 residues. The V and J ends lost 8 bases and 1 base respectively, with 11 bases between them. Per the germline V gene, CDR1 is PRHDT and CDR2 is FYEKMQ (reference sequence). The DNA for the CDR3 is TGTGCCAGCCGAGAGACAGTTAACTATGGCTACACCTTC. Amino acids: CASRETVNYGYTF.

On this clonotype itself: A read error may account for a junction end that differs from germline. The genes are TRBV12-3 or TRBV12-4 and TRBJ2-5; D may be TRBD1 (5 bases). The CDR3 totals 11 residues. The CDR3 protein is CASSSGSTGDF. The CDR3, as DNA: TGTGCCAGCAGTTCAGGGTCTACTGGGGACTTC.

The V gene is TRBV4-3, the J gene TRBJ1-2; TRBD1 agrees at 7 bases. The CDR3 covers 16 residues. J gave up 7 bases and V 2 bases, and 13 bases lay outside the gene matches. CDR1 and CDR2 (germline): LGHNA, YSLEER. CDR3 residues: CASSQRETTGRGGYTF. CDR3 sequence (DNA): TGCGCCAGCAGCCAAAGGGAAACGACAGGGCGGGGTGGCTACACCTTC.

The chain uses TRBV5-1 and TRBJ2-2, with D tentatively TRBD1 (6 bases). This CDR3 has 15 amino acids. Germline assignment: CDR1 SGHRS and CDR2 YFSETQ. V was trimmed by 0 bases and J by 5 bases, leaving 11 bases between them. CDR3: CASSLAIQGTGELFF. CDR3 nucleotide sequence: TGCGCCAGCAGCTTGGCGATACAGGGTACCGGGGAGCTGTTTTTT.

This clonotype was counted a single time. Just one base apart from a much larger clone, this may be a read error. The chain recombines TRBV29-1 with TRBJ1-3, with D tentatively TRBD1 (5 bases). CDR1 and CDR2 from the germline V gene are SQVTM and ANQGSEA. The V and J ends lost 7 bases and 2 bases respectively, with 24 bases between them. The CDR3 spans 17 residues. The DNA of the CDR3 is TGCAGCGCCGCAGGAGGAAAAGGGGATGATGCTGGAAACACCATATATTTT. Protein product: CSAAGGKGDDAGNTIYF.

This chain joins TRBV7-6 and TRBJ2-2; TRBD2 aligns across 7 bases. The V segment lost 4 bases and the J segment 7 bases; nucleotides outside the gene matches: 6. Germline-derived CDR1 and CDR2 are SGHVS and FNYEAQ. The CDR3 sequence is 14 residues long. The DNA for the CDR3 is TGTGCCAGCAGCTGGGGCCCTAGCGGCGGGGAGCTGTTTTTT. It yields the protein CASSWGPSGGELFF.

The gene calls are TRBV15 and TRBJ2-5; no definite D call. Between the trimmed V and J ends, which lost 2 bases and 1 base, there was a span of 11 bases. This CDR3 has 15 residues. Germline V gene sequence: CDR1 LNHNV, CDR2 YYDKDF (reference sequence). The CDR3 loop is CATSRPPGRQETQYF. CDR3 in DNA: TGTGCCACCAGCAGACCTCCCGGCCGCCAAGAGACCCAGTACTTC.

A few counts support this clonotype. The V gene is TRBV20-1, the J gene TRBJ2-1; D gene ambiguous. V was pared by 6 bases and J by 2 bases, with 17 bases between. Germline V gives CDR1 DFQATT, CDR2 SNEGSKA (reference sequence). CDR3 size: 15 residues. This CDR3 is CSAKSPLLTYNEQFF. CDR3 DNA sequence: TGCAGTGCGAAGTCTCCCCTGTTGACCTACAATGAGCAGTTCTTC.

In its sample, this clonotype was seen a few times. V usage is TRBV10-3 and J usage is TRBJ2-1, with TRBD1 as a possible D gene (5 bases). The CDR3 extends over 13 amino acids. V lost 4 bases and J 5 bases, leaving 9 bases between the germline ends. CDR1 and CDR2 (germline): ENHRY, SYGVKD. CDR3 sequence reads: CAISGLGDNEQFF. Written as DNA, the CDR3 is TGTGCCATCAGTGGATTAGGGGACAATGAGCAGTTCTTC.

Ten or more counts support this clonotype. The genes are TRBV7-9 and TRBJ2-5, with D hard to call. Per germline, CDR1 SEHNR and CDR2 FQNEAQ (reference sequence). CDR3 length: 13 residues. Between the trimmed V and J ends, which lost 6 bases and 5 bases, there was a span of 13 bases. The CDR3 DNA reads TGTGCCAGCAGTTTGGCTGGGAAGGAGACCCAGTACTTC. Translated, it gives CASSLAGKETQYF.

This clonotype was detected only a few times. The chain has TRBV6-5 and TRBJ1-5, with TRBD1 identical over 7 bases. The V gene's germline CDR1 is MNHEY and CDR2 SVGAGI. The trim removed 0 bases at V and 3 bases at J, leaving 8 bases unmatched. The CDR3 sequence is 17 residues long. The CDR3 bases are TGTGCCAGCAGTTACTCGACAGGGCCGGAAAACAATCAGCCCCAGCATTTT. As protein: CASSYSTGPENNQPQHF.

This chain joins TRBV11-2 and TRBJ2-3, with D tentatively TRBD2 (6 bases). This CDR3 contains 15 residues. Trimming stripped 1 base from V and 5 bases from J, with 13 bases between. Germline V gene lookup returns CDR1 SGHAT and CDR2 FQNNGV. CDR3 in amino acids: CASSLVSTSLDTQYF. Written as DNA, the CDR3 is TGTGCCAGCAGCTTAGTCTCCACTAGCCTAGATACGCAGTATTTT.

As to this clonotype: This may arise from a read error, as a much more abundant clone is one base away. The chain employs TRBV20-1 and TRBJ2-5, with D uncertain. There are 13 residues in the CDR3. Deletions cut 5 bases from V and 1 base from J, with 11 bases between. Per the germline V gene, CDR1 is DFQATT and CDR2 is SNEGSKA (reference sequence). As DNA, the CDR3 is TGCAGTGCTGACCTTGGCGGCCAAGAGACCCAGTACTTC. This gives the protein CSADLGGQETQYF.

This clonotype has more than one count but fewer than ten. The chain links TRBV12-3 or TRBV12-4 to TRBJ2-7; D could derive from TRBD1 or TRBD2 (5 bases each). TRBJ2-1 explains the end of the DNA better; the J call may be wrong. The CDR3 loop spans 14 amino acids. CDR3 DNA sequence: TGTGCCAGCAGTGAACTGGACCGAGGGGATGAGCAGTTCTTC. It codes for CASSELDRGDEQFF.

The V gene is TRBV7-9, the J gene TRBJ2-1; 9 nucleotides line up with TRBD1. V trimming: 6 bases; J trimming: 4 bases; junction bases outside the gene matches: 7. This CDR3 spans 15 amino acids. Germline CDR1 is SEHNR and CDR2 is FQNEAQ (reference sequence). The CDR3 sequence is CASSSGQGTYNEQFF. The CDR3 DNA follows: TGTGCCAGCAGTTCAGGACAGGGGACTTACAATGAGCAGTTCTTC.

The gene calls are TRBV15 and TRBJ2-7, with 12 bases lining up with TRBD1. CDR1 is LNHNV and CDR2 is YYDKDF in the germline V gene (reference sequence). This CDR3 is 15 amino acids long. V lost 1 base and J lost 6; bases outside the gene matches: 4. Here the CDR3 DNA reads TGTGCCACCAGCAGAGTGGGACAGGGGGCAGGCGAGCAGTACTTC. Encoded protein: CATSRVGQGAGEQYF.

This clonotype was observed a handful of times. The rearrangement uses TRBV11-2 and TRBJ1-4, with 8 bases lining up with TRBD1. The CDR3 is made up of 13 amino acids. Per germline, CDR1 SGHAT and CDR2 FQNNGV. V lost 5 bases to trimming and J lost 10 bases; unmatched junction nucleotides: 6. This CDR3 is CASSPGQDGKLFF. Here the CDR3 DNA reads TGTGCCAGCAGCCCGGGACAGGATGGAAAACTGTTTTTT.

This clonotype turned up a few times. This sequence joins TRBV5-1 and TRBJ1-2, with 7 bases fitting TRBD1. This CDR3 spans 18 amino acids. Germline-derived CDR1 and CDR2 are SGHRS and YFSETQ. Trimming took 0 bases from V and 3 from J; bases not matched to a gene: 14. The CDR3 bases are TGCGCCAGCAGCTTGGGGACAGGTTCAACCATCGAACACTATGGCTACACCTTC. It is translated as CASSLGTGSTIEHYGYTF.

This clonotype was seen only a few times. The chain uses TRBV15 and TRBJ2-1, with 7 bases that match TRBD1. J lost 10 bases, V lost 1 base, and 4 bases had no gene match. The CDR3 is 13 amino acids. Per germline, CDR1 LNHNV and CDR2 YYDKDF (reference sequence). Written as DNA, the CDR3 is TGTGCCACCAGCAGAGTAAGAGGGGGCGAGCAGTTCTTC. Protein: CATSRVRGGEQFF.

This clonotype was seen only a few times. The chain combines TRBV5-6 with TRBJ2-7; possibly TRBD1 or TRBD2 for D (5 bases each). The CDR3 length is 14 residues. Trimming stripped 6 bases from V and 2 bases from J, with 15 bases between. The germline V gene has CDR1 SGHDT and CDR2 YYEEEE. The CDR3 sequence is CASTLFSGPYEQYF. The CDR3 nucleotides are TGTGCCAGCACCCTGTTTTCGGGGCCCTACGAGCAGTACTTC. Combining the CDR3 with reference TRBV5-6 and TRBJ2-7 gives the whole variable domain DAGVTQSPTHLIKTRGQQVTLRCSPKSGHDTVSWYQQALGQGPQFIFQYYEEEERQRGNFPDRFSGHQFPNYSSELNVNALLLGDSALYLCASTLFSGPYEQYFGPGTRLTVT.

Turning to this clonotype: At one end the junction does not follow the germline gene, possibly because of a read error. The chain uses TRBV30 and TRBJ1-2; weak D call: TRBD1 (5 bases). This CDR3 region has 13 residues. The germline V gene encodes CDR1 GTSNPN and CDR2 SVGIG (reference sequence). CDR3 residues: CAWSGTETYAYTF. The CDR3 region has the DNA TGTGCCTGGAGCGGGACGGAGACCTATGCCTACACCTTC. Complete variable domain (other parts from reference TRBV30 and TRBJ1-2): SQTIHQWPATLVQPVGSPLSLECTVEGTSNPNLYWYRQAAGRGLQLLFYSVGIGQISSEVPQNLSASRPQDRQFILSSKKLLLSDSGFYLCAWSGTETYAYTFGSGTRLTVV.

The J gene is TRBJ2-7, the V gene TRBV3-1; TRBD2 matches 9 bases. The CDR3 runs 18 residues. V trimming: 1 base; J trimming: 3 bases; junction bases outside the gene matches: 13. CDR1 LGHDT and CDR2 YNNKEL come from the germline V gene (reference sequence). The CDR3 here is CASSQARPVLAGFYEQYF. The CDR3 DNA is TGTGCCAGCAGCCAAGCACGTCCCGTGCTAGCGGGGTTCTACGAGCAGTACTTC.

The chain employs TRBV12-3 or TRBV12-4 and TRBJ2-5, with 12 positions matching TRBD2. The end of the DNA is better explained by TRBJ2-7, so the J call may be wrong. The CDR3 spans 17 residues. This CDR3 is CASSLVLTSGRFYEQYF. The CDR3 DNA sequence: TGTGCCAGCAGTTTAGTGCTGACTAGCGGGAGATTTTACGAGCAGTACTTC.

This rearrangement joins TRBV28 to TRBJ2-4; D could derive from TRBD1 or TRBD2 (6 bases each). CDR1 and CDR2 from the germline V gene are MDHEN and SYDVKM. The CDR3 has 16 amino acids. V gave up 5 bases and J gave up 2 bases, with 16 bases separating them. CDR3 DNA: TGTGCCAGCAGTCGCGAGGGGGGCGCGACCAAAAACATTCAGTACTTC. This encodes CASSREGGATKNIQYF.